This T cell receptor beta chain was documented in a study of T-cell memory formation after mild COVID-19. Overall study: Clusters of TCRs were largely donor specific. Study-level findings and limits: Pre-infection memory carried some responding clones, suggesting that cross-reactive memory joined.

This clonotype was seen only a few times. The antigen is unknown. Germline CDR1 reads MNHEY; CDR2 reads SVGAGI. The V end lost 7 bases, the J end lost 7 bases, and 8 bases lay between the germline ends. This CDR3 region has 11 residues. MiXCR was run by TCRdb on the 5' RACE reads, yielding one entry per CDR3 protein. There are 300,000 to 350,000 distinct CDR3 sequences in the sample; just under 20% occur only once, and about 21% lies in the top ten. The chain uses TRBV6-5 and TRBJ2-1; possible D gene TRBD2, 6 bases. The sample comprised PBMCs or a T cell subset sorted from them (not recorded which). The clonotype originates from a man younger than 30 who had mild COVID-19 (a few samples of this study predate the infection). Cell type and time point are not known. CDR3 in amino acids: CASTEGNEQFF. CDR3 bases: TGTGCCAGCACGGAGGGGAATGAGCAGTTCTTC.